This TCR beta chain was sequenced for a study of T cell changes during pregnancy in multiple sclerosis. There are 13 residues in the CDR3. Trimming cost V 5 bases and J 8 bases, with 10 bases left between them. Germline V gives CDR1 SGHTA, CDR2 FQGTGA. Assay used: immunoSEQ multiplex PCR; TCRdb lists only in-frame clones, some missing. This table holds tens of thousands of clones, about 92% found once. The source of this sequence is a female donor with multiple sclerosis, enrolled in a pregnancy study. Sequenced here: peripheral blood, sampled after pregnancy. The rearrangement joins TRBV7-3 to TRBJ1-6; D is undetermined. The CDR3 spells CASSINGDSPLHF. In DNA, the CDR3 is TGTGCCAGCAGCATCAACGGAGATTCACCCCTCCACTTT.